This T cell receptor beta chain came from a study of CD8+ T cells in alopecia areata. CDR3 length: 18 residues. Between the trimmed V and J ends, which lost 0 bases and 0 bases, there was a span of 15 bases. Germline values: CDR1 MGHRA, CDR2 YSYEKL. It was cDNA, reverse transcribed from extracted RNA, that served as the sequencing template. Here immunoSEQ multiplex PCR was the method, and the copy in TCRdb shows in-frame clones only, minus some. Among about 110,000 clones listed, around 59% were seen once. The chain joins TRBV4-1 to TRBJ2-1; D is undetermined. Material for sequencing was CD8+ T cells sorted from blood. The TCR was taken from a human donor in good health. The CDR3 nucleotides are TGCGCCAGCAGCCAAGAGGTTCTCGTTCTGAGCTCCTACAATGAGCAGTTCTTC. Translated, it gives CASSQEVLVLSSYNEQFF.